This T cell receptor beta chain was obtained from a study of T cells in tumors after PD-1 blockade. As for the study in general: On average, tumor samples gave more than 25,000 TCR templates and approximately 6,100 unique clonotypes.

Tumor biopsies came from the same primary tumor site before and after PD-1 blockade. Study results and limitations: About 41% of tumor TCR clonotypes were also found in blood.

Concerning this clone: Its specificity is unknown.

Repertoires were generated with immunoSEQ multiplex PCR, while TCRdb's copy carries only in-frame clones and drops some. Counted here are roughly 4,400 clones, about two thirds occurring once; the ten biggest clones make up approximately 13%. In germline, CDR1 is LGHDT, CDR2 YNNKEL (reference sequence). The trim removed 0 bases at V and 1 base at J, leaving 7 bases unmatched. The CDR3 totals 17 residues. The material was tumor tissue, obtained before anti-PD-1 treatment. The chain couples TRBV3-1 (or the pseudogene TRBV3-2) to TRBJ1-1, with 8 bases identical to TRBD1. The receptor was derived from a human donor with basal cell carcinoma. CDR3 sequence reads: CASSQDRTGKANTEAFF. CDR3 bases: TGTGCCAGCAGCCAAGATCGGACAGGGAAAGCGAACACTGAAGCTTTCTTT.